These T cell receptor beta chains were read from a single sample in a study of T cell changes during pregnancy in multiple sclerosis. The data were produced by immunoSEQ multiplex PCR, yet TCRdb's version contains in-frame clones alone and is incomplete. Altogether 25,000 to 35,000 clones are present, about nine tenths being singletons, with the ten largest covering around 4.1%. The sequencing used CD8+ T cells from peripheral blood mononuclear cells, collected in the second trimester of pregnancy. All receptors come from a female donor with multiple sclerosis, enrolled in a pregnancy study. The CDR3 runs from the conserved cysteine through the conserved F or W. D genes are given only for firm matches. Not all rows give a size; the values are once, few, many and, for expanded clones, a class.

cdr3_nt cdr3_aa j_call v_call clone_size d_call
TGTGCCAGCAGTGCAGGGATCCCCTACAATGAGCAGTTCTTC CASSAGIPYNEQFF TRBJ2-1 TRBV27 NA NA
TGTGCCAGCAGCTTACGGAAAGCCAGCGGGTTTGAACCTGGCTACGAGCAGTACTTC CASSLRKASGFEPGYEQYF TRBJ2-7 TRBV7-9 NA NA
TGTGCCAGCAGCTTAGATCCGGGTAGCGGGAGCTACGAGCAGTACTTC CASSLDPGSGSYEQYF TRBJ2-7 TRBV11-2 NA TRBD2
TGCGCCAGCAGTCTTGGCAGGGCTCCCGGGGAGACCCAGTACTTC CASSLGRAPGETQYF TRBJ2-5 TRBV23-1 NA NA
TGTGCCAGCCGCGTAGCGGGCGTGGGGTACAATGAGCAGTTCTTC CASRVAGVGYNEQFF TRBJ2-1 TRBV6-5 NA TRBD2
TGCGCCAGCAGCTTGAATGGACTAGGAATGAGGTACGAGCAGTACTTC CASSLNGLGMRYEQYF TRBJ2-7 TRBV5-1 NA TRBD2
TGTGCCAGCAGCTTCGGCGGGAGGGCCTACGAGCAGTACTTC CASSFGGRAYEQYF TRBJ2-7 TRBV11-2 once TRBD2
TGTGCCAGCAGCTTAGCTGTTGCTAGCGGGAGGGCGCTCACCGGGGAGCTGTTTTTT CASSLAVASGRALTGELFF TRBJ2-2 TRBV7-6 NA TRBD2
TGTGCCAGCAGTGCGACTAGCGGGAGCACAGATACGCAGTATTTT CASSATSGSTDTQYF TRBJ2-3 TRBV6-4 medium-sized TRBD2
TGCGCCAGCAGCTTTCACCGACAGGGCCCGAACACCGGGGAGCTGTTTTTT CASSFHRQGPNTGELFF TRBJ2-2 TRBV5-1 NA TRBD1
TGTGCCAGCAGCCCGGGACTAGAGCCAGATTTAGCCAAAAACATTCAGTACTTC CASSPGLEPDLAKNIQYF TRBJ2-4 TRBV7-2 NA TRBD2
TGTGCCAGCAGCTTAGGTTACGGAGGGATCAATGAGCAGTTCTTC CASSLGYGGINEQFF TRBJ2-1 TRBV5-6 few NA
TGTGCCAGCAGCCAGGACTCCTCCTACGAGCAGTACTTC CASSQDSSYEQYF TRBJ2-7 TRBV14 NA NA
TGTGCCAGCAGCTTCGCACCGGGACTCACAGATACGCAGTATTTT CASSFAPGLTDTQYF TRBJ2-3 TRBV7-9 NA NA
TGCGCCAGCAGCCAAGATCGAGAGACCCAGTACTTC CASSQDRETQYF TRBJ2-5 TRBV4-1 NA NA
TGTGCCAGTAGTTTAGCGGGAGAAGGGTACAATGAGCAGTTCTTC CASSLAGEGYNEQFF TRBJ2-1 TRBV19 once TRBD2
TGCAGCGTCCTCTCGCAGGGGCGAGGGGCCAACGTCCTGACTTTC CSVLSQGRGANVLTF TRBJ2-6 TRBV29-1 once NA
TGTGCCAGCAGCCAAGAAATCAATCGGGGTTTTACCTACGAGCAGTACTTC CASSQEINRGFTYEQYF TRBJ2-7 TRBV4-2 NA NA
TGTGCCAGCCGATCGGGACAGGGATTAGTTGGCTACGAGCAGTACTTC CASRSGQGLVGYEQYF TRBJ2-7 TRBV25-1 NA TRBD1
TGTGCCAGTAGTATAGGACTAGCGGGAGGGCCGGATGAGCAGTTCTTC CASSIGLAGGPDEQFF TRBJ2-1 TRBV19 NA TRBD2
TGCGCCAGCAGCCAGAGGACTAACTACGAGCAGTACTTC CASSQRTNYEQYF TRBJ2-7 TRBV4-1 NA NA
TGCAGCGTGGCGGGACTAGCGGGTGGCAATGAGCAGTTCTTC CSVAGLAGGNEQFF TRBJ2-1 TRBV29-1 NA TRBD2
TGCGCCAGCAGCCCCGGACTAGCGGGCCGCCTTTCCTACAATGAGCAGTTCTTC CASSPGLAGRLSYNEQFF TRBJ2-1 TRBV4-1 NA TRBD2
TGTGCCACCAGCAGAGATCGAGAATCCGGGGAGCTGTTTTTT CATSRDRESGELFF TRBJ2-2 TRBV15 NA NA
TGCAGCGTCCGACAGGGGGATATGAACACTGAAGCTTTCTTT CSVRQGDMNTEAFF TRBJ1-1 TRBV29-1 few TRBD1
TGCGCCAGCAGTGTGTCAGCGGGAGGGCCTTTGGATGAGCAGTTCTTC CASSVSAGGPLDEQFF TRBJ2-1 TRBV10-1 NA TRBD2
TGTGCCAGCAGCGCCGGAGTGAACTCTGGAAACACCATATATTTT CASSAGVNSGNTIYF TRBJ1-3 TRBV9 NA NA
TGTGCCAGCAGTTCCCAATTCATACTAGCGGACCACTACAATGAGCAGTTCTTC CASSSQFILADHYNEQFF TRBJ2-1 TRBV28 NA TRBD2
TGTGCCAGCAGCTCCACACAGGGGATCTACGAGCAGTACTTC CASSSTQGIYEQYF TRBJ2-7 TRBV7-9 NA TRBD1
TGTGCCAGCAGCTTTTCATGGGGAGATAGGCCAGATACGCAGTATTTT CASSFSWGDRPDTQYF TRBJ2-3 TRBV7-9 NA NA
TGTGCCAGTACCGCGGTGAGCACTGAAGCTTTCTTT CASTAVSTEAFF TRBJ1-1 TRBV19 NA NA
TGTGCCAGCAGTTCCCGGGACAGGGAGGTAGATACGCAGTATTTT CASSSRDREVDTQYF TRBJ2-3 TRBV6-5 NA TRBD1
TGTGCCAGCAGCGTAGGAGAGGGGGCCGTGGGTACGCAGTATTTT CASSVGEGAVGTQYF TRBJ2-3 TRBV9 NA TRBD1